The 22 T cell receptor beta chains below all came from one sample that was sequenced in a study of vaccination and CD4 T cells after COVID-19. Treatment denoted: approximately nine-day PBMC culture with coronavirus spike peptide pools or control peptides (ViraFEST assay). Their antigens are not known. An Oncomine TCR Beta short-read assay was used to sequence the DNA from cultured CD4+ T cells. TCRdb ran MiXCR on the PCR reads and lists one entry per CDR3 protein. The table records fewer than 15,000 distinct CDR3 sequences, roughly 61% of them present only once. This specimen consisted of CD4+ T cells from blood, cultured in vitro, obtained before SARS-CoV-2 vaccination. The receptors were gathered from a human donor who had recovered from COVID-19.

In this sample, this clonotype turned up a few times. V gene TRBV24-1 combines with J gene TRBJ1-1; no clear D. The CDR3 loop spans 13 amino acids. CDR1 and CDR2 (germline): KGHDR, SFDVKD. V was pared by 7 bases and J by 3 bases, with 11 bases between. The CDR3 here is CATSERTDTEAFF. In DNA, the CDR3 is TGTGCCACCAGCGAACGGACGGACACTGAAGCTTTCTTT.

This sequence joins TRBV5-1 and TRBJ1-2; 9 bases fit TRBD1. Unmatched junction bases numbered 14, after V lost 4 bases and J lost 7 bases. The CDR3 consists of 16 residues. Germline V lookup: CDR1 SGHRS, CDR2 YFSETQ. CDR3 nucleotides: TGCGCCAGCAGCCCTGGACAGGGGAGGGGGACGGTTGGCTACACCTTC. Translating gives CASSPGQGRGTVGYTF. The complete variable domain, with remaining parts taken from reference TRBV5-1 and TRBJ1-2, reads KAGVTQTPRYLIKTRGQQVTLSCSPISGHRSVSWYQQTPGQGLQFLFEYFSETQRNKGNFPGRFSGRQFSNSRSEMNVSTLELGDSALYLCASSPGQGRGTVGYTFGSGTRLTVV.

The rearrangement links TRBV7-8 to TRBJ2-5; D remains unclear. The CDR3 covers 13 residues. CDR1 is SGHVS, CDR2 FQNEAQ, per germline. V shed 1 base and J shed 6 bases, with 9 bases lying between them. This chain's CDR3 is CASSLVQKKTQYF. Written as DNA, the CDR3 is TGTGCCAGCAGCTTAGTTCAGAAGAAGACCCAGTACTTC.

This clonotype was seen once. This chain uses TRBV25-1 with TRBJ1-1; 7 bases fit TRBD1. Looked up from germline, CDR1 is MGHDK and CDR2 is SYGVNS. This CDR3 has 14 residues. J was trimmed by 6 bases and V by 7 bases; bases with no gene match: 11. CDR3 nucleotides: TGTGCCAGCACCCAGCAGGGGGAAGTTGCTGAAGCTTTCTTT. It codes for CASTQQGEVAEAFF.

This chain joins TRBV6-1 and TRBJ2-5; TRBD2 matches 10 bases. Germline V CDR1 and CDR2: MNHNS, SASEGT. The CDR3 totals 14 residues. J was trimmed by 5 bases and V by 6 bases; bases with no gene match: 6. CDR3 nucleotides: TGTGCCAGCAGCAGAGGGACTAGCGTGGAGACCCAGTACTTC. Translating gives CASSRGTSVETQYF.

This clonotype has more than one count but fewer than ten. The rearrangement joins TRBV15 to TRBJ2-5, with 11 positions matching TRBD2. CDR3 length: 16 amino acids. The ends lost 4 bases at V and 5 bases at J; junction bases unmatched: 9. Germline CDR1 reads LNHNV; CDR2 reads YYDKDF (reference sequence). This CDR3 reads CATSNSTSGGLETQYF. The CDR3 nucleotides read TGTGCCACCAGCAATTCTACTAGCGGGGGTTTGGAGACCCAGTACTTC.

The rearrangement links TRBV30 to TRBJ1-4, with a possible D match to TRBD1 (6 bases). Germline V lookup: CDR1 GTSNPN, CDR2 SVGIG (reference sequence). This CDR3 has 13 residues. Trimming cost V 6 bases and J 7 bases, with 15 bases left between them. The CDR3 DNA sequence: TGTGCCTGTAAACAGGGCCGGGGTGAAAAACTGTTTTTT. Translated: CACKQGRGEKLFF.

This sequence joins TRBV20-1 and TRBJ1-6; a possible D gene is TRBD1 (6 bases). Germline values: CDR1 DFQATT, CDR2 SNEGSKA (reference sequence). V lost 2 bases to trimming and J lost 6 bases, with 8 bases between them. The CDR3 runs 13 residues. The CDR3 loop is CSARQGFNSPLHF. For the CDR3, the DNA is TGCAGTGCTAGACAGGGGTTTAATTCACCCCTCCACTTT.

The chain uses TRBV6-1 and TRBJ1-1; D remains unclear. There are 14 residues in the CDR3. CDR1 MNHNS and CDR2 SASEGT come from the germline V gene. Trimming pared 7 bases from V and 0 bases from J, leaving 12 bases between. The CDR3 region has the DNA TGTGCCAGCATGCTCAGATTTTTGAACACTGAAGCTTTCTTT. Residues: CASMLRFLNTEAFF.

The gene calls are TRBV20-1 and TRBJ1-2, with unresolved D. Germline loops: CDR1 DFQATT, CDR2 SNEGSKA (reference sequence). There are 12 residues in the CDR3. Trimming stripped 3 bases from V and 4 bases from J, with 9 bases between. The CDR3, as DNA: TGCAGTGCTAGTAGTACTAGCTATGGCTACACCTTC. Translated: CSASSTSYGYTF.

The chain has TRBV7-9 and TRBJ1-1, with D possibly being TRBD1 (6 bases). CDR1 is SEHNR and CDR2 is FQNEAQ in the germline V gene (reference sequence). V lost 8 bases, J lost 6 bases, and 16 bases lay in between. The CDR3 contains 13 residues. CDR3 coding DNA: TGTGCCAGCGGCTGGGAACCAGGGGCTGAAGCTTTCTTT. Translating gives CASGWEPGAEAFF.

V usage is TRBV5-1 and J usage is TRBJ1-5, with D possibly being TRBD1 (5 bases). V lost 0 bases, J lost 3 bases, and 10 bases lay in between. Germline assignment: CDR1 SGHRS and CDR2 YFSETQ. This CDR3 region has 15 residues. CDR3 sequence reads: CASSLEGLDNQPQHF. The CDR3 DNA is TGCGCCAGCAGCTTGGAGGGGTTGGACAATCAGCCCCAGCATTTT.

The chain couples TRBV11-2 to TRBJ1-1, with D unclear. CDR3 length equals 11 residues. Trimming stripped 5 bases from V and 3 bases from J, with 4 bases between. CDR1 SGHAT and CDR2 FQNNGV come from the germline V gene. CDR3 region: CASSLDTEAFF. CDR3 in DNA: TGTGCCAGCAGCCTCGACACTGAAGCTTTCTTT.

The V and J genes are TRBV20-1 and TRBJ1-1, with D possibly TRBD1 on 6 matching bases. Germline assignment: CDR1 DFQATT and CDR2 SNEGSKA (reference sequence). CDR3 size: 17 residues. Deletions cut 6 bases from V and 0 bases from J, with 23 bases between. In nucleotides, the CDR3 is TGCAGTGCCCGCCTGCTGGGGGCAAGACATATGAACACTGAAGCTTTCTTT. This encodes CSARLLGARHMNTEAFF.

The V and J genes are TRBV10-3 and TRBJ1-1, with 7 bases identical to TRBD1. The CDR3 is 18 amino acids. Germline V CDR1 and CDR2: ENHRY, SYGVKD. Trimming cost V 4 bases and J 1 base; bases outside gene matches: 15. The CDR3 here is CAISAYQQGRGANTEAFF. CDR3 DNA: TGTGCCATCAGTGCGTATCAACAGGGGCGTGGGGCGAACACTGAAGCTTTCTTT.

J is TRBJ2-7 and V is TRBV6-1; D remains unclear. CDR1 is MNHNS and CDR2 is SASEGT in the germline V gene. This CDR3 contains 13 residues. Trimming left V 8 bases short and J 1 base short, with 12 bases between. The CDR3 protein is CASVLGLSYEQYF. Here the CDR3 DNA reads TGTGCCAGCGTCCTGGGCTTATCCTACGAGCAGTACTTC.

This chain links TRBV7-6 with TRBJ2-3; 7 bases are a match to TRBD2. The V and J ends lost 1 base and 2 bases, in that order; junction bases with no gene match: 12. This CDR3 region has 18 residues. Germline-derived CDR1 and CDR2 are SGHVS and FNYEAQ. The chain's CDR3 is CASSLGPSGGQNTDTQYF. The CDR3 nucleotides read TGTGCCAGCAGCTTAGGTCCTAGCGGAGGCCAGAACACAGATACGCAGTATTTT.

Only a few counts were recorded for this clonotype. This sequence joins TRBV2 and TRBJ1-2; TRBD1 might be the D (5 bases). Trimming took 1 base from V and 7 from J, leaving 10 bases between them. This CDR3 comprises 13 residues. Germline V gene sequence: CDR1 SNHLY, CDR2 FYNNEI. As DNA, the CDR3 is TGTGCCAGCAGTGAAGGTACGGGGCCTGGCTACACCTTC. Protein sequence: CASSEGTGPGYTF. The variable domain in full, completed from reference TRBV2 and TRBJ1-2, reads EPEVTQTPSHQVTQMGQEVILRCVPISNHLYFYWYRQILGQKVEFLVSFYNNEISEKSEIFDDQFSVERPDGSNFTLKIRSTKLEDSAMYFCASSEGTGPGYTFGSGTRLTVV.

The chain has TRBV6-2 or TRBV6-3 and TRBJ1-3; D may be TRBD1 (5 bases). CDR3 length: 15 residues. Trimming stripped 6 bases from V and 0 bases from J, with 12 bases between. CDR1 is MNHEY, CDR2 SVGEGT, per germline. DNA for the CDR3: TGTGCCAGCAGCTGGACACCGAGCTCTGGAAACACCATATATTTT. Amino acids: CASSWTPSSGNTIYF.

This clonotype was observed a few times. The chain recombines TRBV24-1 with TRBJ2-1, with 8 bases lining up with TRBD2. The ends lost 5 bases at V and 3 bases at J; junction bases unmatched: 8. The CDR3 loop spans 16 amino acids. Germline assignment: CDR1 KGHDR and CDR2 SFDVKD. CDR3 DNA sequence: TGTGCCACCAGTGGCCCCGCGCGGGGGGACTACAATGAGCAGTTCTTC. Translating gives CATSGPARGDYNEQFF.

This clonotype has just a few counts. V is TRBV15 and J is TRBJ2-2; 7 bases agree with TRBD2. The CDR3 is made up of 17 amino acids. The trim removed 0 bases at V and 6 bases at J, leaving 10 bases unmatched. Germline V gene lookup returns CDR1 LNHNV and CDR2 YYDKDF (reference sequence). The CDR3 DNA is TGTGCCACCAGCAGAGATTTTGGCGCTAGCGGTTCCGGGGAGCTGTTTTTT. It codes for CATSRDFGASGSGELFF.

V and J are TRBV20-1 and TRBJ1-5; 7 bases are a match to TRBD1. The J segment lost 5 bases and the V segment lost 5 bases, leaving 9 bases of the junction unmatched. The CDR3 spans 14 residues. The germline gives CDR1 DFQATT, CDR2 SNEGSKA (reference sequence). In DNA, the CDR3 is TGCAGTGCTCCCGACAGGGAAGTCGATCAGCCCCAGCATTTT. Residues: CSAPDREVDQPQHF.